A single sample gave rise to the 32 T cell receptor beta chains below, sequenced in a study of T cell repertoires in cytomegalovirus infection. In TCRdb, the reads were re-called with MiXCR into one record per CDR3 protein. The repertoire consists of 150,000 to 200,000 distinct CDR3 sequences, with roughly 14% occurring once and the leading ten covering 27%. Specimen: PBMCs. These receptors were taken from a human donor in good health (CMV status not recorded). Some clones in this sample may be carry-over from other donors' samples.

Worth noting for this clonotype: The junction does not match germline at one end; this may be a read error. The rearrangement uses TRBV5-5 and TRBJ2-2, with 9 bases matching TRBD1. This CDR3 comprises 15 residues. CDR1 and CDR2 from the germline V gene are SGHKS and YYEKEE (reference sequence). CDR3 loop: CASSAGQGNSGELFF. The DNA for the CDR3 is TGTGCCAGCAGCGCTGGACAGGGGAACTCCGGGGAGCTGTTTTTT.

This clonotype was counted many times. DNA of the CDR3: TGCAGTGCTAGAGATAAAGGTATAGGGCCGGGGGATGGCTACACCTTC. As protein: CSARDKGIGPGDGYTF. The chain is built from TRBV20-1 and TRBJ1-2, with a tentative D call TRBD1 (5 bases). CDR3 length: 16 amino acids. CDR1 and CDR2 (germline): DFQATT, SNEGSKA (reference sequence). Trimming left V 0 bases short and J 6 bases short, with 20 bases between.

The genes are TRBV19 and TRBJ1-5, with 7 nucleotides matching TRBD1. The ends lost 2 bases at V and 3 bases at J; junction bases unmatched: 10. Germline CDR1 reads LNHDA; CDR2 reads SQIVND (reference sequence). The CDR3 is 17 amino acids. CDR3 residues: CASSISPGGLPNQPQHF. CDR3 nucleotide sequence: TGTGCCAGTAGTATAAGCCCAGGGGGTCTCCCCAATCAGCCCCAGCATTTT.

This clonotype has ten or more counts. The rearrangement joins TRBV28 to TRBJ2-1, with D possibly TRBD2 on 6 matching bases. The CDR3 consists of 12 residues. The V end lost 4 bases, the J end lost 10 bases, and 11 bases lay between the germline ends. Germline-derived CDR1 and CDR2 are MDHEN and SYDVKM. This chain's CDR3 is CASSSGLPEQFF. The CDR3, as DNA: TGTGCCAGCAGTTCAGGACTACCAGAGCAGTTCTTC.

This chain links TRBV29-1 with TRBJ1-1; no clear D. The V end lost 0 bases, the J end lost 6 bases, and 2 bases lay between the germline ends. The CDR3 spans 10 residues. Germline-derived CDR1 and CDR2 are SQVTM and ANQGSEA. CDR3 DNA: TGCAGCGTTGAAGAGCCTGAAGCTTTCTTT. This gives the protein CSVEEPEAFF.

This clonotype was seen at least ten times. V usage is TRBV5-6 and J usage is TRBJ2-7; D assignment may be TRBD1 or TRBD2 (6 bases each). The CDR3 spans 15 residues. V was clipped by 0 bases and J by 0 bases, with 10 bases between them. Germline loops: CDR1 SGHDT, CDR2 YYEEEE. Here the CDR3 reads CASSLAGATSYEQYF. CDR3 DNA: TGTGCCAGCAGCTTGGCGGGGGCGACCTCCTACGAGCAGTACTTC.

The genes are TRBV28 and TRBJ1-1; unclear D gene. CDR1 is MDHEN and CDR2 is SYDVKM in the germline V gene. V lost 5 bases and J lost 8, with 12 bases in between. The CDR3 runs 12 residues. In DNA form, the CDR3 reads TGTGCCAGCAGTCGCCTGGGGAGGGAAGCTTTCTTT. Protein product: CASSRLGREAFF.

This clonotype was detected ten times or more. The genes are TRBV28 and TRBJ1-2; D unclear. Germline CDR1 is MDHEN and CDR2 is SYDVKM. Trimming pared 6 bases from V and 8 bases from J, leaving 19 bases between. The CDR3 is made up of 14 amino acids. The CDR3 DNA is TGTGCCAGCAGCCCGCGCCCCACGACCCCGGGCTACACCTTC. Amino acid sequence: CASSPRPTTPGYTF.

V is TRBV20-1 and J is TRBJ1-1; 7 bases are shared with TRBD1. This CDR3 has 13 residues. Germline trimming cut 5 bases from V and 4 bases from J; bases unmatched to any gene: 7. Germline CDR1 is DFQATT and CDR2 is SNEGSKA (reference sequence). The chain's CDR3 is CSAPSQGGTEAFF. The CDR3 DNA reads TGCAGTGCTCCGTCCCAGGGGGGCACTGAAGCTTTCTTT.

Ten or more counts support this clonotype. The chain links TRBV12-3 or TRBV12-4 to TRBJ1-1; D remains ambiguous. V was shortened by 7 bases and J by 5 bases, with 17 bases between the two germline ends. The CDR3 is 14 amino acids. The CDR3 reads CASTYEPEETEAFF. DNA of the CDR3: TGTGCCAGCACCTACGAACCCGAGGAAACTGAAGCTTTCTTT.

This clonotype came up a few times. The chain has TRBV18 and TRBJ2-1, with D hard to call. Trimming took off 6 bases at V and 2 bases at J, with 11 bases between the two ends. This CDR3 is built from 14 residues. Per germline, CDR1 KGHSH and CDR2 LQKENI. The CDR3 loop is CASSPTQAYNEQFF. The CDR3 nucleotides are TGTGCCAGCTCGCCTACACAAGCCTACAATGAGCAGTTCTTC.

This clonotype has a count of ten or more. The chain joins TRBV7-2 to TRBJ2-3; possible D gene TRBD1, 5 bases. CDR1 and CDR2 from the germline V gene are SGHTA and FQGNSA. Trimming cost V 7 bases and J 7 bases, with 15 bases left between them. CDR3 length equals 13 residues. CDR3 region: CASTLTAQNTQYF. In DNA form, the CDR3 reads TGTGCCAGCACCTTGACAGCCCAGAATACGCAGTATTTT. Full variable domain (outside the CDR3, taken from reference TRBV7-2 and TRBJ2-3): GAGVSQSPSNKVTEKGKDVELRCDPISGHTALYWYRQSLGQGLEFLIYFQGNSAPDKSGLPSDRFSAERTGGSVSTLTIQRTQQEDSAVYLCASTLTAQNTQYFGPGTRLTVL.

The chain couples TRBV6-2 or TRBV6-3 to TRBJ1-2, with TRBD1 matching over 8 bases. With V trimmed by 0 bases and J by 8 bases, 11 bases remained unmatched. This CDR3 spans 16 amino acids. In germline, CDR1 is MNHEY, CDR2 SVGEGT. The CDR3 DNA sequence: TGTGCCAGCAGTTACTCTGGGACAGGCGTTAGGACCGGCTACACCTTC. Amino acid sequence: CASSYSGTGVRTGYTF.

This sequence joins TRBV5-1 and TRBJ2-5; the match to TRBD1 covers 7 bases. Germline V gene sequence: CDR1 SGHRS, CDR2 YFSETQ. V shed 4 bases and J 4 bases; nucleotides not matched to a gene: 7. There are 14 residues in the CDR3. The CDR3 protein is CASSLPGGSETQYF. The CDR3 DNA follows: TGCGCCAGCAGCCTACCAGGGGGATCAGAGACCCAGTACTTC. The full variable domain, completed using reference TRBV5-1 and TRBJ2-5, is KAGVTQTPRYLIKTRGQQVTLSCSPISGHRSVSWYQQTPGQGLQFLFEYFSETQRNKGNFPGRFSGRQFSNSRSEMNVSTLELGDSALYLCASSLPGGSETQYFGPGTRLLVL.

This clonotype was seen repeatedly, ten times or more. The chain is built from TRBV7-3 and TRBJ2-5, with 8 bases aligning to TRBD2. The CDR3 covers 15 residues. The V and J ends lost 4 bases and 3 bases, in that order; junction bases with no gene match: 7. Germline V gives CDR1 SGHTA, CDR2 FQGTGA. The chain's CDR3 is CASSSSGLGEETQYF. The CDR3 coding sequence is TGTGCCAGCAGCTCCTCGGGACTAGGGGAAGAGACCCAGTACTTC.

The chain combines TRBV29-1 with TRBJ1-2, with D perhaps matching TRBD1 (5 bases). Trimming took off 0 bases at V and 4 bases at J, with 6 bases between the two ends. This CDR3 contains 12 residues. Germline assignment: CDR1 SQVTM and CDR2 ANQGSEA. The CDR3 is CSVEEGVYGYTF. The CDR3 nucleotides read TGCAGCGTTGAAGAAGGGGTCTATGGCTACACCTTC.

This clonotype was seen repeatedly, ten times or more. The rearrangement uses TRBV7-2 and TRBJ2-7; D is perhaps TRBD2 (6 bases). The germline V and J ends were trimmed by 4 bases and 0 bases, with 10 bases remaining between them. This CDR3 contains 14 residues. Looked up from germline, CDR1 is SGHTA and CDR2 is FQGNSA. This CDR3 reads CASSSREASYEQYF. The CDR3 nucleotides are TGTGCCAGCAGCTCCAGGGAGGCCTCCTACGAGCAGTACTTC.

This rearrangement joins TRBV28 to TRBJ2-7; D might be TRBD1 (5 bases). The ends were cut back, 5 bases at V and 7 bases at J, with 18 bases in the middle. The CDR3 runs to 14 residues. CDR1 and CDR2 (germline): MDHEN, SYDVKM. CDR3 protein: CASSDPMTVLEQYF. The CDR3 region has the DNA TGTGCCAGCAGTGATCCGATGACAGTTTTGGAGCAGTACTTC.

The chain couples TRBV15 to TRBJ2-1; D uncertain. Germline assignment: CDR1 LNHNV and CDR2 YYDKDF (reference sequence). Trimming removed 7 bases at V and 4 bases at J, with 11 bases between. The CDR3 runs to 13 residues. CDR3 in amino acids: CATKEGFYNEQFF. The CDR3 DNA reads TGTGCCACCAAAGAAGGGTTTTACAATGAGCAGTTCTTC. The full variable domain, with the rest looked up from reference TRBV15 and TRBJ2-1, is DAMVIQNPRYQVTQFGKPVTLSCSQTLNHNVMYWYQQKSSQAPKLLFHYYDKDFNNEADTPDNFQSRRPNTSFCFLDIRSPGLGDTAMYLCATKEGFYNEQFFGPGTRLTVL.

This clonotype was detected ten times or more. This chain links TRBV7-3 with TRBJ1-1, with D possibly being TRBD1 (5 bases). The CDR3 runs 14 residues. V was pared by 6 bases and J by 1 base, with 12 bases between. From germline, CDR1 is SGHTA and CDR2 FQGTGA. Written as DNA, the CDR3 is TGTGCCAGCAGTCCTGACAGCGCGAACACTGAAGCTTTCTTT. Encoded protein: CASSPDSANTEAFF. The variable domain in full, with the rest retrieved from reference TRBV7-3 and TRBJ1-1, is GAGVSQTPSNKVTEKGKYVELRCDPISGHTALYWYRQSLGQGPEFLIYFQGTGAADDSGLPNDRFFAVRPEGSVSTLKIQRTERGDSAVYLCASSPDSANTEAFFGQGTRLTVV.

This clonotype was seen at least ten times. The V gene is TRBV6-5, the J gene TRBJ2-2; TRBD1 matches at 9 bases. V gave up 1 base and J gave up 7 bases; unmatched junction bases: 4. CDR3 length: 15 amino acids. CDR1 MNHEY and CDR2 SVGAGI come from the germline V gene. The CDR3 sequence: CASSYWDRAGGELFF. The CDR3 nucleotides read TGTGCCAGCAGTTACTGGGACAGGGCGGGCGGGGAGCTGTTTTTT.

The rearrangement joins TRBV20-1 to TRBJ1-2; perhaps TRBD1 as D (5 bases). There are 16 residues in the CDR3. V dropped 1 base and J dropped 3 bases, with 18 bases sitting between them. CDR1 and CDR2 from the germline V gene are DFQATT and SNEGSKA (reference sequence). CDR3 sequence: CSARVQPGRGDYGYTF. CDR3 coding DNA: TGCAGTGCTAGAGTCCAACCGGGGAGGGGCGACTATGGCTACACCTTC.

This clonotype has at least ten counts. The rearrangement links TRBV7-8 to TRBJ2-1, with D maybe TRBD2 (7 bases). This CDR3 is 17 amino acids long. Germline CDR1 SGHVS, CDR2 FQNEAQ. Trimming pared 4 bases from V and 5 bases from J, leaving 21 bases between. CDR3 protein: CASSSTGRVRSNNEQFF. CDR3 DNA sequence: TGTGCCAGCAGCTCAACAGGGAGGGTACGATCCAACAATGAGCAGTTCTTC.

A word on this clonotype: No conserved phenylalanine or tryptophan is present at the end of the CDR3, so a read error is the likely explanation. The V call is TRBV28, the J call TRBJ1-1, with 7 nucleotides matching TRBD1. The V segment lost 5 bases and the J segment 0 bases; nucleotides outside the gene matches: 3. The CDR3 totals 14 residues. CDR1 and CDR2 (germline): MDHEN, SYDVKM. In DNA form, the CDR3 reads TGTGCCAGCAGTCTCGACAGGGTGAACACTGAAGCTTTCTAT. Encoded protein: CASSLDRVNTEAFY.

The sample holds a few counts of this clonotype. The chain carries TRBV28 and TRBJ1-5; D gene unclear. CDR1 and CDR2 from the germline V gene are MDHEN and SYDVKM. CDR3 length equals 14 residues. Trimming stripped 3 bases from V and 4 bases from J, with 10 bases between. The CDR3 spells CASSLRAENQPQHF. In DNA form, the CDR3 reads TGTGCCAGCAGTTTGAGGGCAGAAAATCAGCCCCAGCATTTT.

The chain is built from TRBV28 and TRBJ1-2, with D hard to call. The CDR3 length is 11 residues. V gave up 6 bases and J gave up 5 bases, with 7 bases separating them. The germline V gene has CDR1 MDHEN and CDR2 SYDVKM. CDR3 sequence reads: CASREGYGYTF. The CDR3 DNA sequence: TGTGCCAGCAGAGAGGGTTATGGCTACACCTTC.

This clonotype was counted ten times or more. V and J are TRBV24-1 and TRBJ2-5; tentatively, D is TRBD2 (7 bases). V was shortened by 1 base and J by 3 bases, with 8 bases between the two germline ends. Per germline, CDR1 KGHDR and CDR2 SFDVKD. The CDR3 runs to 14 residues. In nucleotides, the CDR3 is TGTGCCACCAGTGATTTAGGGGGGGAAGAGACCCAGTACTTC. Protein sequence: CATSDLGGEETQYF.

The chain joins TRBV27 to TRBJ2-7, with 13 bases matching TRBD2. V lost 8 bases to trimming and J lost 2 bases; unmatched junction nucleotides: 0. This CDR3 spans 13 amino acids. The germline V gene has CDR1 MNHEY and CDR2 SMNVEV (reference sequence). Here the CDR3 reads CASGLAGAYEQYF. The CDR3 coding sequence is TGTGCCAGCGGACTAGCGGGGGCCTACGAGCAGTACTTC.

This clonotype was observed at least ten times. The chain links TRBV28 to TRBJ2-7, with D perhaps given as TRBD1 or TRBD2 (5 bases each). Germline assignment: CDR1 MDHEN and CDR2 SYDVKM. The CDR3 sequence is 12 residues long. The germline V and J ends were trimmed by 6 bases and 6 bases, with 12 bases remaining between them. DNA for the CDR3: TGTGCCAGCAGGTCCGGGACCGCCGAGCAGTACTTC. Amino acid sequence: CASRSGTAEQYF.

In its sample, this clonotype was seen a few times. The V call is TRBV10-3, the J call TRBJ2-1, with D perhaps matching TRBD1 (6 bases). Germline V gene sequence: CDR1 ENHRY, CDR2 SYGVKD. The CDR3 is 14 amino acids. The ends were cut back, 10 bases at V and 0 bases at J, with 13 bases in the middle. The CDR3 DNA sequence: TGTGCCACCGAACAGGGTAGCTCCTACAATGAGCAGTTCTTC. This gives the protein CATEQGSSYNEQFF.

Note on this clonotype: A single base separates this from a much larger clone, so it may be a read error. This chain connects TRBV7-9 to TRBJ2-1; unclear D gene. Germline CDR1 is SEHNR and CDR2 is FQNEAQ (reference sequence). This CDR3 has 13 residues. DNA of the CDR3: TGTGCCAGCACCTTATCGGGTTACAATGAGCAGTTCTTC. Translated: CASTLSGYNEQFF.

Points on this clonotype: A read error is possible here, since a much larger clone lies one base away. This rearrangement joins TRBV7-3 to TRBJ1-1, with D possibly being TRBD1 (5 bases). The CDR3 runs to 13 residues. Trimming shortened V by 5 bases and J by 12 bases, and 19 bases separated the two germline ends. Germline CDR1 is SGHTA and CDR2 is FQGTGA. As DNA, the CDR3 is TGTGCCAGCAGCCCCCGGTCAGGGTTCGGAACTTTCTTT. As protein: CASSPRSGFGTFF.